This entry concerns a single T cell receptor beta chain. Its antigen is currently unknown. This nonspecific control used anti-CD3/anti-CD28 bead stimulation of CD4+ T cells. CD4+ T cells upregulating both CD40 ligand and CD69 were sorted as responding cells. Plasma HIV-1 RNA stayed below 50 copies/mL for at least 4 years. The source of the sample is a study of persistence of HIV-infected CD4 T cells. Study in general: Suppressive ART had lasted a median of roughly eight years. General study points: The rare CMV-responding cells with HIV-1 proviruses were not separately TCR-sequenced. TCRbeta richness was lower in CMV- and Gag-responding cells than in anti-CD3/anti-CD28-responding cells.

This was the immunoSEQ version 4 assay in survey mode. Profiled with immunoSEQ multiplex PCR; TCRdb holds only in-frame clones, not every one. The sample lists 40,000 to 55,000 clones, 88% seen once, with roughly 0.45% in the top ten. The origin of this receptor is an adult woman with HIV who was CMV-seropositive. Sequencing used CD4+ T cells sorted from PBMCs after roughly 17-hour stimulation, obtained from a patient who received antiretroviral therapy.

The CDR3 reads CASSGGTYGYTF. The CDR3 bases are TGCGCCAGCAGTGGGGGGACTTATGGCTACACCTTC. The V gene is TRBV10-2, the J gene TRBJ1-2; the D gene is possibly TRBD1 (5 bases). The CDR3 covers 12 residues. The ends were cut back, 4 bases at V and 5 bases at J, with 8 bases in the middle. Germline lookup yields CDR1 WSHSY and CDR2 SAAADI.